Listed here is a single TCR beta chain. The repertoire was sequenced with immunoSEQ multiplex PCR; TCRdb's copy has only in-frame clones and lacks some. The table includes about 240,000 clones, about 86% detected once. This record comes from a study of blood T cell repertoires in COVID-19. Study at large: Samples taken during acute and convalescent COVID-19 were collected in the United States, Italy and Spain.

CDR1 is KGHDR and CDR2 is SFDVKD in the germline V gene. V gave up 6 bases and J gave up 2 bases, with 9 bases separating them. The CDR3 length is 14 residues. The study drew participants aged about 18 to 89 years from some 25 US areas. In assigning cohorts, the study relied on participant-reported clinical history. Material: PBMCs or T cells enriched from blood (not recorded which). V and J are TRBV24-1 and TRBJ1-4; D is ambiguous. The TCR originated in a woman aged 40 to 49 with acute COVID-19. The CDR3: CATSIRHTNEKLFF. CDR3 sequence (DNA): TGTGCCACCAGTATAAGACACACTAATGAAAAACTGTTTTTT.